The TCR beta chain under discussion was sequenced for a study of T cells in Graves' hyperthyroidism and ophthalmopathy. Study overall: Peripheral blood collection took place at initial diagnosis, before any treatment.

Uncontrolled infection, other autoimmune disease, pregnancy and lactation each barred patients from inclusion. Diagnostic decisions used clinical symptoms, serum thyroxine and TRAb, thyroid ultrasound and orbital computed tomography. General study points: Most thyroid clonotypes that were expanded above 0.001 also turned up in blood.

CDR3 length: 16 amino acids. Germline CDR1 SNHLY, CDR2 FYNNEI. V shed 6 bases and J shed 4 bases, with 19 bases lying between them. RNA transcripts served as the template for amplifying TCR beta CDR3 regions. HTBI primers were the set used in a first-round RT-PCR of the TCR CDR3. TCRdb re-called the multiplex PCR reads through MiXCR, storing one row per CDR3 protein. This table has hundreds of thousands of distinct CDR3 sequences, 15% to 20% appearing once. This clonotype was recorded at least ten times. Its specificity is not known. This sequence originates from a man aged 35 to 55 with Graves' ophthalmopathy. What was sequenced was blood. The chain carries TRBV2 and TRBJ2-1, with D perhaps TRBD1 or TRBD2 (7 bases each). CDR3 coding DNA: TGTGCCAGCAGGCTATCACAGGGGACTACTTACAATGAGCAGTTCTTC. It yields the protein CASRLSQGTTYNEQFF.